What follows is one T cell receptor (beta chain) and its context. The length of the CDR3 is 15 residues. CDR1 MNHNS and CDR2 SASEGT come from the germline V gene. V lost 7 bases and J lost 4; bases outside the gene matches: 11. This sample is part of a study of early T cells in non-severe SARS-CoV-2 infection. Study summary: Bulk RNA from unsorted whole blood was sequenced; chains were unpaired.

The library protocol tagged individual cDNA molecules with unique molecular identifiers. A single record per CDR3 protein comes from TCRdb applying MiXCR to the 5' RACE reads. The table shows over 35,000 distinct CDR3 sequences, with about 5% occurring only once. The sample was whole blood. The sequence was obtained from an adult who was a healthcare worker with PCR-confirmed SARS-CoV-2 infection or an uninfected control (not recorded which). V usage is TRBV6-1 and J usage is TRBJ1-2, with TRBD1 matching over 8 bases. As DNA, the CDR3 is TGTGCCAGCATCCCAAGGACCGACAGGGGCTATGGCTACACCTTC. Its protein is CASIPRTDRGYGYTF.